This T cell receptor beta chain was captured by sequencing in a study of patients and donors after allogeneic stem cell transplantation. Trimming cost V 2 bases and J 0 bases, with 19 bases left between them. CDR1 is KGHSH, CDR2 LQKENI, per germline. The CDR3 is made up of 18 amino acids. This clonotype showed up just a few times. From the RT-PCR reads, TCRdb called clonotypes with MiXCR, one entry per CDR3 protein. Of 150,000 or so distinct CDR3 sequences in the sample, 20% to 25% were seen once. The rearrangement uses TRBV18 and TRBJ1-1; D is unclear. The sample was blood, either unsorted or a sorted T cell fraction (not recorded which). The TCR was taken from a human donor who was either an allogeneic HSCT recipient or a stem cell or donor lymphocyte infusion donor (not recorded which). It is not recorded whose cells these are; they may come from a transplant donor. CDR3 protein: CASSPRQNPITMNTEAFF. CDR3 DNA: TGTGCCAGCTCACCAAGACAAAACCCTATCACCATGAACACTGAAGCTTTCTTT.